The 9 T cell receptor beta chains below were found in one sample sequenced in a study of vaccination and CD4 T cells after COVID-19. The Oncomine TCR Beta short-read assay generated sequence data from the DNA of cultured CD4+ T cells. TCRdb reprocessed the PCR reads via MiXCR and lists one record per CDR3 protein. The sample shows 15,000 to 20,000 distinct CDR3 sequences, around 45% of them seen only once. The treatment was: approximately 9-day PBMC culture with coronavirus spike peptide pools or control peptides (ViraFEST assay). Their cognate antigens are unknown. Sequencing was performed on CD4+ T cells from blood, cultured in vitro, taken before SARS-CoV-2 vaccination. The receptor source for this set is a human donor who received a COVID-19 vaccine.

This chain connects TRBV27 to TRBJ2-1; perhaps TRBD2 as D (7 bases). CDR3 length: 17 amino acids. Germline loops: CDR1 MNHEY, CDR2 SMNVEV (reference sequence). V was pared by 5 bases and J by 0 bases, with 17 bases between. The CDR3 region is CASSPRRGGSSYNEQFF. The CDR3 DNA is TGTGCCAGCAGTCCCCGTAGGGGGGGTAGCTCCTACAATGAGCAGTTCTTC.

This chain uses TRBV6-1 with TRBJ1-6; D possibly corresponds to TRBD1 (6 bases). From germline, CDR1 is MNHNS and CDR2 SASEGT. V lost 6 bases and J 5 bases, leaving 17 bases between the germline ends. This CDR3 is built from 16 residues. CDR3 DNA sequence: TGTGCCAGCAGAGAAAACGGACAGTGGGATAATTCACCCCTCCACTTT. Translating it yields CASRENGQWDNSPLHF.

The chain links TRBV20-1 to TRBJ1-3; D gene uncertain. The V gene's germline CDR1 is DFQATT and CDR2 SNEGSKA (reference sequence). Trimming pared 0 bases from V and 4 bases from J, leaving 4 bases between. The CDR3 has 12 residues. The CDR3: CSAREMGNTIYF. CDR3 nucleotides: TGCAGTGCTAGAGAAATGGGAAACACCATATATTTT.

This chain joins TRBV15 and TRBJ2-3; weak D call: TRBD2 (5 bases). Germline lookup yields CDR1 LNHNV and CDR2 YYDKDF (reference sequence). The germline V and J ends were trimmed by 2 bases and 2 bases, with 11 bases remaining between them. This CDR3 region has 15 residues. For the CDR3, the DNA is TGTGCCACCAGCAGACTAGCTTCATCCACAGATACGCAGTATTTT. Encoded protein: CATSRLASSTDTQYF.

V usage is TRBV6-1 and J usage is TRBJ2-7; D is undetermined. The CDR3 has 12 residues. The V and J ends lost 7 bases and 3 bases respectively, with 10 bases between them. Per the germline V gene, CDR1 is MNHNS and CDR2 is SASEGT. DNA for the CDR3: TGTGCCAGCAAGATAGGGCTCTACGAGCAGTACTTC. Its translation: CASKIGLYEQYF.

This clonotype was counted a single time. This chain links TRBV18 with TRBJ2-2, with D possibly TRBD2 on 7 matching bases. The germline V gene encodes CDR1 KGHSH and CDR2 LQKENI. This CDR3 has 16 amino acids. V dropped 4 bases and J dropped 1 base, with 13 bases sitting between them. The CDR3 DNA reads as TGTGCCAGCTCACTGGGCGGGGGCCAGAACACCGGGGAGCTGTTTTTT. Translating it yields CASSLGGGQNTGELFF. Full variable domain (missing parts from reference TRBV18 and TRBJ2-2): NAGVMQNPRHLVRRRGQEARLRCSPMKGHSHVYWYRQLPEEGLKFMVYLQKENIIDESGMPKERFSAEFPKEGPSILRIQQVVRGDSAAYFCASSLGGGQNTGELFFGEGSRLTVL.

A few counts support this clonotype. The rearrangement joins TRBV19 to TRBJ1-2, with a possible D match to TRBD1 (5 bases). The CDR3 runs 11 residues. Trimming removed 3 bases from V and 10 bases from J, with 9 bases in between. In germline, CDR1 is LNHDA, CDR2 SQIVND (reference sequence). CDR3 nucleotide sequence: TGTGCCAGTAGTATCCGGACACTCTACACCTTC. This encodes CASSIRTLYTF.

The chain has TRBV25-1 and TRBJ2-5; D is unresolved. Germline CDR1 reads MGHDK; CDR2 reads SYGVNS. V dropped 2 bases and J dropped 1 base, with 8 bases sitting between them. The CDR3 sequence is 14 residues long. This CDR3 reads CASSEGPPQETQYF. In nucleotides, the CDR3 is TGTGCCAGCAGTGAAGGTCCGCCCCAAGAGACCCAGTACTTC.

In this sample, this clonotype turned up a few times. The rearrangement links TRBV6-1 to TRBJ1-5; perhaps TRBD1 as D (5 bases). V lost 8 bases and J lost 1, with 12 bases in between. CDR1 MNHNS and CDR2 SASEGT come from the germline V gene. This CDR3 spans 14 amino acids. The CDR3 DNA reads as TGTGCCAGCCATAGCAGGGCGAGCAATCAGCCCCAGCATTTT. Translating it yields CASHSRASNQPQHF.